Listed below are T cell receptor beta chains from one sample, sequenced in a study of blood T cell repertoires in COVID-19. Libraries were prepared by immunoSEQ multiplex PCR; TCRdb keeps only in-frame clonotypes and omits some of them. The sample includes approximately 110,000 clones, about 82% of them seen just once. The material sequenced was peripheral blood. These receptor sequences come from a human donor in a cohort sampled during active COVID-19. Both conserved end residues are part of each CDR3.

v_call cdr3_aa
TRBV12-5 CASGLADSRPEPEQFF
TRBV15 CATSLVLGAVEKLFF
TRBV14 CASSPPGGAVLYEQYF
TRBV7-7 CASSLGAGETETQYF
TRBV12-3/TRBV12-4 CASSRGVFDGYTF
TRBV7-7 CASSSKAAGYNEQFF
TRBV10-3 CAINTGGANTEAFF
TRBV11-3 CASSLSGGYNEQFF
TRBV19 CASSIGSGYTDTQYF
TRBV20-1 CSGRREETQYF
TRBV7-2 CASSPGQQETQYF
TRBV6-5 CASSYSNGRGQDTQYF
TRBV19 CASSIRTGGSGELFF
TRBV5-1 CARIETRQTLTPTEQYF
TRBV9 CASSGTIQGGRTEAFF
TRBV4-2 CASSPVSGRGGETQYF
TRBV6-5 CASRLGGAGEKLFF
TRBV15 CATSIGTSGRRVETQYF
TRBV9 CASSPTGTGPGYTF
TRBV5-1 CASSLLWGGSNTGELFF
TRBV27 CASRIRPGNYGYTF
TRBV7-3 CASSSWKWGRGGYEQYF
TRBV13 CASSLMQGVGSPLHF
TRBV28 CASSISGQGNYEQYF
TRBV15 CATSRVGTHNPGREKLFF
TRBV7-8 CASRPPLRGAAGELFF
TRBV21-1 CASKPLAGGNEQFF
TRBV6-5 CASGLGRAEAFF
TRBV28 CASKVERTSSYNEQFF
TRBV9 CASSVRRGYGYTF
TRBV29-1 CSVGGTATNEKLFF
TRBV27 CASSPRQLYEKLFF
TRBV11-3 CASSLDAAETQYF
TRBV12-5 CASGFGSTDTQYF
TRBV7-6 CASSLGGGGPSETQYF
TRBV5-4 CASSLGGGSSYEQYF
TRBV10-1 CASSNIRDTYSYEQYF
TRBV5-1 CASSLVPGTGGNIQYF
TRBV11-2 CASSLGGVGNTEAFF
TRBV12-3/TRBV12-4 CASSPGGSEAFF
TRBV27 CASHDSFPGNTEAFF
TRBV6-6 CASSPPPGQGGDEQFF
TRBV29-1 CSVEPSYSLGYTF
TRBV6-2/TRBV6-3 CASSPDRTVRQYF
TRBV19 CASSITQGLYGYTF
TRBV19 CASSRQGDYGYTF
TRBV6-6 CASSRSNQPQHF
TRBV18 CASSSLSGSFIHEQFF
TRBV6-6 CASTPGAGEGTGELFF
TRBV7-2 CASSFQGNQPQHF
TRBV5-1 CASSLEGVGYTF
TRBV28 CASSSTPGIETQYF
TRBV5-4 CASSKGTTSSYEQYF
TRBV29-1 CSVVGQRVDTEAFF
TRBV27 CASSLEGNDRGAYNSPLHF